The 2 T cell receptor beta chains listed next were all sequenced from one sample in a study of shared clonotypes between healthy human individuals. The assay was immunoSEQ multiplex PCR, and TCRdb's table has in-frame clones only and misses some. This table has approximately 340,000 clones, under 80% appearing once. Sequencing used memory CD4+ T cells sorted from blood. The subset is: CD45RA-negative fraction. The source is a man aged 30 to 39 in good health.

This clone was recorded only once. The rearrangement joins TRBV4-3 to TRBJ2-5; possible D gene TRBD2, 6 bases. This CDR3 has 15 residues. Germline V gives CDR1 LGHNA, CDR2 YSLEER. The germline V and J ends were trimmed by 4 bases and 1 base, with 13 bases remaining between them. The CDR3: CASSRHRDSQETQYF. The CDR3 coding sequence is TGCGCCAGCAGCCGCCACCGGGACTCCCAAGAGACCCAGTACTTC.

The genes are TRBV2 and TRBJ1-1; 9 bases are shared with TRBD1. The CDR3 sequence is 16 residues long. V lost 2 bases, J lost 0 bases, and 4 bases stayed unmatched. Germline values: CDR1 SNHLY, CDR2 FYNNEI. The CDR3 DNA follows: TGTGCCAGCAGTGAACAGGGACAGGGCCTGAACACTGAAGCTTTCTTT. Its translation is CASSEQGQGLNTEAFF.